A single sample is the source of the 6 T cell receptor beta chains below, sequenced in a study of blood T cell repertoires in COVID-19. Using immunoSEQ multiplex PCR, the repertoire was profiled, and TCRdb retains in-frame clones only, with some absent. The top ten hold about 4.9% of the sample, which has 50,000 to 65,000 clones, just over 85% seen once. Sequencing used peripheral blood. These receptors were collected from a man aged 60 to 69 with acute or convalescent COVID-19.

This chain connects TRBV28 to TRBJ2-7, with a tentative D call TRBD1 (5 bases). There are 13 residues in the CDR3. Trimming pared 7 bases from V and 2 bases from J, leaving 12 bases between. The germline V gene encodes CDR1 MDHEN and CDR2 SYDVKM. CDR3 DNA sequence: TGTGCCAGCACTCCCGGCAGGGCCTACGAGCAGTACTTC. Its protein product is CASTPGRAYEQYF. Combining the CDR3 with reference TRBV28 and TRBJ2-7 gives the whole variable domain DVKVTQSSRYLVKRTGEKVFLECVQDMDHENMFWYRQDPGLGLRLIYFSYDVKMKEKGDIPEGYSVSREKKERFSLILESASTNQTSMYLCASTPGRAYEQYFGPGTRLTVT.

This clone turned up a few times. This chain joins TRBV28 and TRBJ1-5; D may be TRBD1 (5 bases). V was shortened by 9 bases and J by 4 bases, with 13 bases between the two germline ends. The germline V gene encodes CDR1 MDHEN and CDR2 SYDVKM. This CDR3 contains 13 residues. CDR3 bases: TGTGCCAGTACGCCAGGGCGTAATCAGCCCCAGCATTTT. Translation: CASTPGRNQPQHF.

The chain combines TRBV5-8 with TRBJ1-4; D is uncertain. Germline CDR1 reads SGHTS; CDR2 reads YDEGEE. The CDR3 is 16 residues long. V lost 7 bases and J 4 bases, leaving 20 bases between the germline ends. CDR3 loop: CASPDLPPRNNEKLFF. The CDR3 DNA is TGTGCCAGCCCTGACCTCCCACCCAGGAATAATGAAAAACTGTTTTTT.

This sequence joins TRBV9 and TRBJ1-2; TRBD1 agrees at 7 bases. Germline CDR1 and CDR2: SGDLS and YYNGEE. The ends lost 1 base at V and 4 bases at J; junction bases unmatched: 7. The CDR3 consists of 15 residues. The CDR3 DNA follows: TGTGCCAGCAGCGTATCCGGGGGACAGTCCTATGGCTACACCTTC. As protein: CASSVSGGQSYGYTF.

The V and J genes are TRBV4-2 and TRBJ2-3, with 7 bases fitting TRBD1. CDR3 size: 15 residues. The trim removed 1 base at V and 2 bases at J, leaving 3 bases unmatched. Germline loops: CDR1 LGHNA, CDR2 YNFKEQ. The CDR3 here is CASSQVGTVTDTQYF. DNA for the CDR3: TGTGCCAGCAGCCAAGTAGGGACAGTCACAGATACGCAGTATTTT.

This chain uses TRBV19 with TRBJ1-5, with D maybe TRBD1 (6 bases). The CDR3 is 14 amino acids. The germline CDR1 and CDR2 sequences are LNHDA and SQIVND (reference sequence). Trimming stripped 5 bases from V and 5 bases from J, with 13 bases between. Here the CDR3 reads CASSGDTRYQPQHF. CDR3 sequence (DNA): TGTGCCAGTAGTGGGGACACTAGGTATCAGCCCCAGCATTTT.